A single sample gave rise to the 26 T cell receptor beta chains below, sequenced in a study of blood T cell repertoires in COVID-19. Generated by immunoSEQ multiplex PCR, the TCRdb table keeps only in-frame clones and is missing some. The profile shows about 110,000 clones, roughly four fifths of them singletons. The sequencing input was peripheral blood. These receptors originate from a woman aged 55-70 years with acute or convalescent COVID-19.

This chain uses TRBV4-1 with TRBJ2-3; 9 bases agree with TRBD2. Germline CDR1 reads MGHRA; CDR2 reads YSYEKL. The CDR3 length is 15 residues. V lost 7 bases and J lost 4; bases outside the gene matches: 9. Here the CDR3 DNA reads TGCGCCAGCAAAATAGGGACTAGCTCCCCAGATACGCAGTATTTT. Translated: CASKIGTSSPDTQYF.

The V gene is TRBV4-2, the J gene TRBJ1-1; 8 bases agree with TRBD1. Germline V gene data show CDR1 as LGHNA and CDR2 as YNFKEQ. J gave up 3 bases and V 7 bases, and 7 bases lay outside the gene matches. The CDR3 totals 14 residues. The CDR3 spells CASTQGAVDTEAFF. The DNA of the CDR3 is TGTGCCAGCACCCAGGGGGCAGTCGACACTGAAGCTTTCTTT.

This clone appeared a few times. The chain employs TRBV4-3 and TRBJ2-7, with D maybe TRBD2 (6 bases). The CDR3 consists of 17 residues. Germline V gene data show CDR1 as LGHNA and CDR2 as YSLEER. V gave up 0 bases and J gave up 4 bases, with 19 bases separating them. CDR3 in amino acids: CASSQDRDSADVYEQYF. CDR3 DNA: TGCGCCAGCAGCCAAGACCGGGACTCCGCTGATGTTTACGAGCAGTACTTC.

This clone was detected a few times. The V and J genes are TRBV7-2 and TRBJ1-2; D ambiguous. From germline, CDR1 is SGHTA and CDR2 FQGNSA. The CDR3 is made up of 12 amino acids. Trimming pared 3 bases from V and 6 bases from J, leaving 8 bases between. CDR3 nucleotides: TGTGCCAGCAGCTTCCCAGGTCATGGCTACACCTTC. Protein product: CASSFPGHGYTF.

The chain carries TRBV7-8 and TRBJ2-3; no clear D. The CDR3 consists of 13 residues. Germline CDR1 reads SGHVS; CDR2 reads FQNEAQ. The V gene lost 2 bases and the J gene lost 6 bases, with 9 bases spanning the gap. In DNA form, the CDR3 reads TGTGCCAGCAGCTTAAACTATGTGGATACGCAGTATTTT. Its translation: CASSLNYVDTQYF.

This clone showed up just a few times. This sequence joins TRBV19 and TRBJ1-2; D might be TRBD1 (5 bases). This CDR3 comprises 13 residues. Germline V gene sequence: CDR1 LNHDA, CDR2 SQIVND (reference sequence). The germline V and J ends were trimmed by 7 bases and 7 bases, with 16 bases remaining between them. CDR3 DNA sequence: TGTGCCAGTAAGGGTGGGCAGGGCAGTGGCTACACCTTC. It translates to CASKGGQGSGYTF.

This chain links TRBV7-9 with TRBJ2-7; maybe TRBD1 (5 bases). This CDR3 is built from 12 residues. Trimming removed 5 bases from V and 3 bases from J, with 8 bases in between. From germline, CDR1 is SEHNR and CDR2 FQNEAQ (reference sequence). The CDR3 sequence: CASSTGSYEQYF. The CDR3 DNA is TGTGCCAGCAGCACAGGTAGCTACGAGCAGTACTTC.

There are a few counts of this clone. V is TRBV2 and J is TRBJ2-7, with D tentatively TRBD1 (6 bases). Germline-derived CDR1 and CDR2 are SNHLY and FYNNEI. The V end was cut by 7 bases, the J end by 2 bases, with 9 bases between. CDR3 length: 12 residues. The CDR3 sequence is CASIQGTYEQYF. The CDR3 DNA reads TGTGCCAGCATTCAGGGGACCTACGAGCAGTACTTC.

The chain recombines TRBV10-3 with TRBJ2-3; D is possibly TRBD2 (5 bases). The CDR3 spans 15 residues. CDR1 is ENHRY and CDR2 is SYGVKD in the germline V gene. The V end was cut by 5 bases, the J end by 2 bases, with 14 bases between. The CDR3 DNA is TGTGCCATCAGTAGAGCGGTTTCCCACACAGATACGCAGTATTTT. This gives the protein CAISRAVSHTDTQYF.

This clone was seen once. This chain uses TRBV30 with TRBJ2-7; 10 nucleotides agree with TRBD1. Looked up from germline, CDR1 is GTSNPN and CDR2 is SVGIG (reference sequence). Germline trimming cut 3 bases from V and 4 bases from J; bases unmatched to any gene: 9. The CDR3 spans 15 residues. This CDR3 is CAWSPWDRGGYEQYF. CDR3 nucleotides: TGTGCCTGGAGCCCATGGGACAGGGGAGGGTACGAGCAGTACTTC.

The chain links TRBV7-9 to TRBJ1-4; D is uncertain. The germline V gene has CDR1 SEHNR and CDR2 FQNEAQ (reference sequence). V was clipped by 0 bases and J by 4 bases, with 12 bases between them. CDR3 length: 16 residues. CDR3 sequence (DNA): TGTGCCAGCAGCTTAGCGGCTTGGCGGGGTAATGAAAAACTGTTTTTT. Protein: CASSLAAWRGNEKLFF.

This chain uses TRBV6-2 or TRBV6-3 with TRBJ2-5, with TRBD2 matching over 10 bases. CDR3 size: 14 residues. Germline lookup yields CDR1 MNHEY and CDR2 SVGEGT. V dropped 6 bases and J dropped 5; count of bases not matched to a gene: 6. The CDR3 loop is CASSQAGGPETQYF. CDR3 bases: TGTGCCAGCAGCCAAGCGGGGGGGCCGGAGACCCAGTACTTC.

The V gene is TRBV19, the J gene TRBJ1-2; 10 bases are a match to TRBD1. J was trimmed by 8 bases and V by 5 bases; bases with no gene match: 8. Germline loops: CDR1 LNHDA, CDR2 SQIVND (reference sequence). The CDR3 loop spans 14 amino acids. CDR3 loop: CASSSDRGLGGYTF. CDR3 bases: TGTGCCAGTAGTTCCGACAGGGGGCTGGGAGGCTACACCTTC.

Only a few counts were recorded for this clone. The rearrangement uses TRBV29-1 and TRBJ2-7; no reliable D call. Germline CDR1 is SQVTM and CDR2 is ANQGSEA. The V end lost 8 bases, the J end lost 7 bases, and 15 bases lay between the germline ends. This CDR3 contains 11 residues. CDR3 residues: CSLLRRPEQYF. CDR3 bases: TGCAGCCTACTCCGGCGGCCTGAGCAGTACTTC.

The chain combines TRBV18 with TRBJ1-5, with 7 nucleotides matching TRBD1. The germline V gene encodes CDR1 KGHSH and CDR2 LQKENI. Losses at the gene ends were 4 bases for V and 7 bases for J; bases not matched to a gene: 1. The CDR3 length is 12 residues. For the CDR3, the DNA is TGTGCCAGCTCACGACAGGGACAGCCCCAGCATTTT. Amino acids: CASSRQGQPQHF. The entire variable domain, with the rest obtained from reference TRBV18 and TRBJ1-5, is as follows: NAGVMQNPRHLVRRRGQEARLRCSPMKGHSHVYWYRQLPEEGLKFMVYLQKENIIDESGMPKERFSAEFPKEGPSILRIQQVVRGDSAAYFCASSRQGQPQHFGDGTRLSIL.

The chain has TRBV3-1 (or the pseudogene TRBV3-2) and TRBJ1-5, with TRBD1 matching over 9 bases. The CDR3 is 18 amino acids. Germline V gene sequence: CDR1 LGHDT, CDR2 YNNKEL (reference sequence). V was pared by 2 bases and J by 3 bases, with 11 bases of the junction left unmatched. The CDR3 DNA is TGTGCCAGCAGCCAACACGGACAGGGGCAGGTGAACAATCAGCCCCAGCATTTT. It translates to CASSQHGQGQVNNQPQHF.

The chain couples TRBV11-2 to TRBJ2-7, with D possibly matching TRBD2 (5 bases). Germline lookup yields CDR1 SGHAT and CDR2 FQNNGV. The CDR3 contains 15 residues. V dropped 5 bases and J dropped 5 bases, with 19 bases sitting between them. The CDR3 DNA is TGTGCCAGCAGCCGCTTGGGGAGCCTAAAGGACGAGCAGTACTTC. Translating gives CASSRLGSLKDEQYF.

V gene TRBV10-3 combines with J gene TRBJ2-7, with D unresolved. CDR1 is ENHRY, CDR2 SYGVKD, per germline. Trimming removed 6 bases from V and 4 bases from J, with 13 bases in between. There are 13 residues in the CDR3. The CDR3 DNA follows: TGTGCCATCAGGTCCTCAGGTGGGTACGAGCAGTACTTC. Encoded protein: CAIRSSGGYEQYF.

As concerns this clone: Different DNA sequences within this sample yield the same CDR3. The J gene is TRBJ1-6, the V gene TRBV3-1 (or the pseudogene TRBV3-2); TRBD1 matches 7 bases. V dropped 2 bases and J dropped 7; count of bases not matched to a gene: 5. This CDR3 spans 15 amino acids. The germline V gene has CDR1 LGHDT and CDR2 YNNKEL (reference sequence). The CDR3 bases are TGTGCCAGCAGCCAACCTACAGGGGACAATTCACCCCTCCACTTT. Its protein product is CASSQPTGDNSPLHF.

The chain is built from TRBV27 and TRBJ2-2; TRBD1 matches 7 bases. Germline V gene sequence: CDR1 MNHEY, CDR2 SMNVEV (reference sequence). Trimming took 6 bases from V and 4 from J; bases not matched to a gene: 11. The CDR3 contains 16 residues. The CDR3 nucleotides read TGTGCCAGCAGGTCAGAGGGGGCAGGTTTCACCGGGGAGCTGTTTTTT. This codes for CASRSEGAGFTGELFF.

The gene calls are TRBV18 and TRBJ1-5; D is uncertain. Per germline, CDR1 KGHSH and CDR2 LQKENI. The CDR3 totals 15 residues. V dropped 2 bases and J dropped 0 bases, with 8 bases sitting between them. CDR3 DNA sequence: TGTGCCAGCTCACCAGGGCATTATAGCAATCAGCCCCAGCATTTT. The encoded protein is CASSPGHYSNQPQHF.

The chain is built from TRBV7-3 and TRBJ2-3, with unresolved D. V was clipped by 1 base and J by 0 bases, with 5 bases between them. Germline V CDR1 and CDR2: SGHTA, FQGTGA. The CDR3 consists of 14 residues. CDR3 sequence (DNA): TGTGCCAGCAGCTTAAGTCAGAGCACAGATACGCAGTATTTT. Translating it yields CASSLSQSTDTQYF.

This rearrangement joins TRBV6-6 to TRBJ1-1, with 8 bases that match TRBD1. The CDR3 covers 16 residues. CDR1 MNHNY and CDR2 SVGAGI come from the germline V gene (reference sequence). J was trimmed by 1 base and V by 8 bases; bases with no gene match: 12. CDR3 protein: CASGGQGPNSNTEAFF. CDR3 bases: TGTGCCAGCGGTGGACAGGGCCCCAATTCGAACACTGAAGCTTTCTTT.

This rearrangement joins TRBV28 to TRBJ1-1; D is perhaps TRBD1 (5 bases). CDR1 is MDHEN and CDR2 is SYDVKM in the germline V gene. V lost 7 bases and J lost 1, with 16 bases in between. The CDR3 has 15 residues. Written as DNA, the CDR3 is TGTGCCAGCACCTCCATGGGGCGGCGGAACACTGAAGCTTTCTTT. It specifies CASTSMGRRNTEAFF.

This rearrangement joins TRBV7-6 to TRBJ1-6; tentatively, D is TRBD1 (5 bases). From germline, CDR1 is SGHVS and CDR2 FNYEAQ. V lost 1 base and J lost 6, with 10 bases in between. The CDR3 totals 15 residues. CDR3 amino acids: CASSLGHGGNSPLHF. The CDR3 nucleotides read TGTGCCAGCAGCTTAGGGCACGGGGGTAATTCACCCCTCCACTTT.

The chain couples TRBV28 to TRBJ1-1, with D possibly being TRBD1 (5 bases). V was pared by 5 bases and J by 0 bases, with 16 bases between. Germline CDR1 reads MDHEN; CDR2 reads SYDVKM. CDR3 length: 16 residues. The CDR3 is CASSPPPGHMNTEAFF. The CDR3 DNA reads TGTGCCAGCAGTCCCCCCCCAGGGCACATGAACACTGAAGCTTTCTTT.